Reported below is one T cell receptor (beta chain). Antigen unknown. TCRdb's copy holds only in-frame clones and misses some; the assay was immunoSEQ multiplex PCR. The table has 550,000 to 700,000 clones, around four fifths seen once. The CDR3 consists of 11 residues. With 8 bases removed from V and 8 bases from J, the gap between germline ends came to 10 bases. CDR1 and CDR2 (germline): MDHEN, SYDVKM. The record originates from a study of shared clonotypes between healthy human individuals. Study findings and constraints: The authors sampled blood alone, and tissue repertoires likely differ.

The origin of this receptor is a woman aged 25-40 years in good health. Material for sequencing was memory CD4+ T cells sorted from blood. Subset given: CD45RA-negative fraction. The genes are TRBV28 and TRBJ2-1; D is undetermined. CDR3 loop: CASVERYEQFF. CDR3 nucleotides: TGTGCCAGCGTCGAAAGGTATGAGCAGTTCTTC.